Following are 25 T cell receptor beta chains from one sample sequenced in a study of post-analysis software for immune sequencing data. Notes on the study in general: TRBV segments more frequent in patients than in controls numbered roughly 5 and included TRBV5-6, TRBV5-1 and TRBV20-1.

Every TCR beta cDNA library bore unique molecular identifiers. TCRdb passed the PCR reads through MiXCR, listing each CDR3 protein once. The sample yields 250,000 to 300,000 distinct CDR3 sequences, 35% to 40% seen once. Their cognate antigens are unknown. Sequenced: blood. The receptors originated from a girl aged 5 to 17 with multiple sclerosis.

CDR3 region: CSARGPSGEQYF. CDR3 DNA sequence: TGCAGTGCCCGTGGGCCTTCGGGGGAGCAGTACTTC. The genes are TRBV20-1 and TRBJ2-7; possible D gene TRBD2, 5 bases. Germline CDR1 DFQATT, CDR2 SNEGSKA (reference sequence). V was clipped by 6 bases and J by 7 bases, with 16 bases between them. The CDR3 length is 12 residues.

On this clonotype itself: One base away lies a much larger clone, so this may be a sequencing read error. Here the CDR3 omits its conserved ending phenylalanine or tryptophan, so a read error is the likely source. This sequence joins TRBV29-1 and TRBJ1-1; D ambiguous. The germline V gene has CDR1 SQVTM and CDR2 ANQGSEA. V was pared by 2 bases and J by 0 bases, with 4 bases between. CDR3 length: 12 amino acids. CDR3 DNA sequence: TGCAGCGTTGAAACGGTGAACACTGAAGCTTTCTGT. As protein: CSVETVNTEAFC.

This clonotype was counted between two and nine times. A much larger clone differs by one base, so this may be a read error. The rearrangement joins TRBV25-1 to TRBJ2-1, with 12 bases matching TRBD2. The J call may be faulty, since TRBJ2-7 better matches the DNA end. The CDR3 sequence is 16 residues long. Germline V gene data show CDR1 as MGHDK and CDR2 as SYGVNS. DNA for the CDR3: TGTGCCAGCAGTGATCCACTAGCGGGGGGCTACAATGAGCAGTACTTC. Translating it yields CASSDPLAGGYNEQYF.

This rearrangement joins TRBV7-2 to TRBJ2-7, with D possibly TRBD2 on 7 matching bases. There are 14 residues in the CDR3. V lost 5 bases, J lost 6 bases, and 17 bases lay in between. Germline CDR1 is SGHTA and CDR2 is FQGNSA. CDR3: CASSPSRGGGEQYF. The CDR3 DNA reads TGTGCCAGCAGCCCCAGTAGGGGGGGTGGCGAGCAGTACTTC. Complete variable domain (other parts from reference TRBV7-2 and TRBJ2-7): GAGVSQSPSNKVTEKGKDVELRCDPISGHTALYWYRQSLGQGLEFLIYFQGNSAPDKSGLPSDRFSAERTGGSVSTLTIQRTQQEDSAVYLCASSPSRGGGEQYFGPGTRLTVT.

This clonotype occurred many times. The chain joins TRBV7-8 to TRBJ2-7; no clear D gene. The germline CDR1 and CDR2 sequences are SGHVS and FQNEAQ. This CDR3 comprises 14 residues. V was shortened by 2 bases and J by 2 bases, with 10 bases between the two germline ends. The DNA for the CDR3 is TGTGCCAGCAGCTTACGAATCCCCACCTACGAGCAGTACTTC. Amino acid sequence: CASSLRIPTYEQYF.

The genes are TRBV18 and TRBJ2-5; weak D call: TRBD2 (6 bases). Trimming pared 6 bases from V and 11 bases from J, leaving 13 bases between. CDR1 KGHSH and CDR2 LQKENI come from the germline V gene. The CDR3 is made up of 11 amino acids. CDR3 sequence: CASSPGERQYF. The CDR3 nucleotides are TGTGCCAGCTCCCCGGGGGAGCGGCAGTACTTC. Supplemented by reference TRBV18 and TRBJ2-5, the full variable domain reads NAGVMQNPRHLVRRRGQEARLRCSPMKGHSHVYWYRQLPEEGLKFMVYLQKENIIDESGMPKERFSAEFPKEGPSILRIQQVVRGDSAAYFCASSPGERQYFGPGTRLLVL.

The sample holds many counts of this clonotype. The genes are TRBV5-1 and TRBJ1-5, with D unresolved. V was pared by 0 bases and J by 12 bases, with 7 bases between. The CDR3 spans 11 residues. Germline V gene data show CDR1 as SGHRS and CDR2 as YFSETQ. This CDR3 is CASSLEGNQHF. DNA for the CDR3: TGCGCCAGCAGCTTGGAGGGTAACCAGCATTTT.

In its sample, this clonotype was seen many times. The chain couples TRBV9 to TRBJ1-6; D possibly corresponds to TRBD1 (5 bases). Germline values: CDR1 SGDLS, CDR2 YYNGEE. The CDR3 has 15 residues. The V end was cut by 0 bases, the J end by 5 bases, with 9 bases between. The CDR3 here is CASSVDGANNSPLHF. The DNA of the CDR3 is TGTGCCAGCAGCGTAGACGGGGCTAATAATTCACCCCTCCACTTT.

This clonotype was seen a few times. The chain employs TRBV5-6 and TRBJ1-1; D unclear. The ends were cut back, 4 bases at V and 1 base at J, with 8 bases in the middle. Germline V lookup: CDR1 SGHDT, CDR2 YYEEEE. This CDR3 is built from 13 residues. The CDR3 loop is CASSPAPNTEAFF. The CDR3 coding sequence is TGTGCCAGCAGCCCAGCCCCGAACACTGAAGCTTTCTTT.

The sample holds many counts of this clonotype. The J gene is TRBJ2-5, the V gene TRBV9; D ambiguous. V lost 0 bases to trimming and J lost 3 bases, with 3 bases between them. This CDR3 comprises 12 residues. Germline V lookup: CDR1 SGDLS, CDR2 YYNGEE. The CDR3 DNA follows: TGTGCCAGCAGCGTAGCTGAAGAGACCCAGTACTTC. Translated: CASSVAEETQYF.

This clonotype has only a few counts. V and J are TRBV3-1 and TRBJ1-1; D is ambiguous. The CDR3 has 14 residues. Germline values: CDR1 LGHDT, CDR2 YNNKEL (reference sequence). V lost 3 bases to trimming and J lost 2 bases, with 10 bases between them. The CDR3 DNA sequence: TGTGCCAGCAGCCACAACGGGGAAAACACTGAAGCTTTCTTT. It is translated as CASSHNGENTEAFF.

The table lists this clonotype with many counts. The rearrangement links TRBV7-6 to TRBJ2-1; D unclear. The V gene lost 2 bases and the J gene lost 0 bases, with 8 bases spanning the gap. Germline CDR1 and CDR2: SGHVS and FNYEAQ. The length of the CDR3 is 15 residues. CDR3 nucleotides: TGTGCCAGCAGCTTAACGGCGGACTCCTACAATGAGCAGTTCTTC. Its translation: CASSLTADSYNEQFF.

This clonotype was recorded a few times. The junction departs from the called germline gene at one end, perhaps through a read error. The chain links TRBV11-2 to TRBJ1-1; D is perhaps TRBD1 (5 bases). Looked up from germline, CDR1 is SGHAT and CDR2 is FQNNGV. This CDR3 is built from 14 residues. The chain's CDR3 is CASSWVPRGTETFF. CDR3 sequence (DNA): TGTGCCAGCAGCTGGGTACCGAGGGGCACTGAAACTTTCTTT.

This chain uses TRBV29-1 with TRBJ2-4; the D is unclear. The last part of the DNA fits TRBJ2-7 better; the J call may be wrong. Germline loops: CDR1 SQVTM, CDR2 ANQGSEA. The CDR3 totals 10 residues. The CDR3 region has the DNA TGCAGCGTTGAAGGGGACGAGCAGTACTTC. It translates to CSVEGDEQYF.

J is TRBJ1-1 and V is TRBV5-6; no reliable D call. Germline V CDR1 and CDR2: SGHDT, YYEEEE. CDR3 length: 13 residues. V was trimmed by 6 bases and J by 4 bases, leaving 13 bases between them. This CDR3 reads CASILGPGTEAFF. As DNA, the CDR3 is TGTGCCAGCATCCTCGGCCCGGGCACTGAAGCTTTCTTT.

For this clonotype: An end of the junction differs from the germline gene, which may be a read error. The chain links TRBV28 to TRBJ2-7, with 10 nucleotides matching TRBD2. Germline V gene sequence: CDR1 MDHEN, CDR2 SYDVKM. The CDR3 totals 16 residues. CDR3 DNA sequence: TGTGCCATCAGTTTGGAGACTAGCGGGCGACACTACGAGCAGTACTTC. Protein sequence: CAISLETSGRHYEQYF.

This clonotype has just a few counts. V gene TRBV6-5 combines with J gene TRBJ1-2; D remains unclear. CDR3 length: 13 residues. Deletions cut 7 bases from V and 8 bases from J, with 17 bases between. Germline CDR1 reads MNHEY; CDR2 reads SVGAGI. CDR3 amino acids: CASKLSKSGGYTF. DNA of the CDR3: TGTGCCAGCAAACTGAGTAAAAGTGGCGGCTACACCTTC.

This clonotype has ten or more counts. The chain is built from TRBV27 and TRBJ2-1; D perhaps matches TRBD2 (6 bases). CDR1 and CDR2 from the germline V gene are MNHEY and SMNVEV (reference sequence). The CDR3 consists of 14 residues. V was clipped by 6 bases and J by 7 bases, with 16 bases between them. The CDR3 protein is CASRGTGERNEQFF. The CDR3 DNA reads as TGTGCCAGCAGGGGGACTGGGGAGCGGAATGAGCAGTTCTTC.

This clonotype was recorded many times. This chain links TRBV20-1 with TRBJ2-1; 11 bases are a match to TRBD2. The V and J ends lost 3 bases and 3 bases, in that order; junction bases with no gene match: 1. In germline, CDR1 is DFQATT, CDR2 SNEGSKA (reference sequence). The CDR3 is made up of 14 amino acids. In DNA, the CDR3 is TGCAGTGCTAGGGGACTAGCGGACTACAATGAGCAGTTCTTC. It yields the protein CSARGLADYNEQFF.

This clonotype was seen repeatedly, ten times or more. The V gene is TRBV11-2, the J gene TRBJ2-1, with TRBD1 identical over 7 bases. V lost 3 bases and J lost 2; bases outside the gene matches: 7. CDR1 is SGHAT, CDR2 FQNNGV, per germline. The CDR3 runs 16 residues. The DNA of the CDR3 is TGTGCCAGCAGCTTCCCAACAGGGGAGACCTACAATGAGCAGTTCTTC. Translated, it gives CASSFPTGETYNEQFF.

The V gene is TRBV19, the J gene TRBJ1-2; the D gene is possibly TRBD1 (6 bases). V lost 3 bases and J lost 4, with 15 bases in between. The CDR3 loop spans 15 amino acids. Germline V gives CDR1 LNHDA, CDR2 SQIVND (reference sequence). CDR3 amino acids: CASSIELGGPYGYTF. The DNA of the CDR3 is TGTGCCAGTAGTATTGAGCTTGGGGGGCCCTATGGCTACACCTTC.

The chain links TRBV28 to TRBJ2-7, with D perhaps TRBD1 or TRBD2 (5 bases each). The CDR3 is 13 residues long. CDR1 MDHEN and CDR2 SYDVKM come from the germline V gene. V was shortened by 6 bases and J by 3 bases, with 12 bases between the two germline ends. CDR3 nucleotide sequence: TGTGCCAGCAGCCGGGACCGATACTACGAGCAGTACTTC. Translating it yields CASSRDRYYEQYF.

This clonotype was seen only a few times. This chain uses TRBV29-1 with TRBJ1-2; TRBD1 agrees at 9 bases. V lost 5 bases to trimming and J lost 2 bases; unmatched junction nucleotides: 9. Germline assignment: CDR1 SQVTM and CDR2 ANQGSEA. The CDR3 has 15 residues. In nucleotides, the CDR3 is TGCAGCGTTCTCAACACAGGGGGCGGAAACTATGGCTACACCTTC. Its protein is CSVLNTGGGNYGYTF.

This clonotype was counted many times. The chain recombines TRBV4-1 with TRBJ1-2; 7 bases map to TRBD1. J lost 8 bases, V lost 0 bases, and 6 bases had no gene match. From germline, CDR1 is MGHRA and CDR2 YSYEKL. The CDR3 runs 14 residues. CDR3 in DNA: TGCGCCAGCAGCCAAGATCGGGACAGTTGGGGCTACACCTTC. Translation: CASSQDRDSWGYTF.

The chain has TRBV5-1 and TRBJ2-1; D not certain. The closer fit of TRBJ2-7 to the DNA end suggests the J call may be wrong. The CDR3 is 15 residues long. Germline-derived CDR1 and CDR2 are SGHRS and YFSETQ. For the CDR3, the DNA is TGCGCCAGCAGCATTGTCGAGGCAGGCGTCAATGAGCAGTACTTC. Translation: CASSIVEAGVNEQYF.